The clone carrying this TCR beta chain was seen only a few times. These data originate in a study of cytomegalovirus exposure and HLA in healthy donors. Both 60 Vbeta primers and 13 Jbeta primers went into the PCR. In the authors' methods: The authors later counted roughly 76 million unique TCR beta chains, some 9.9 million of them shared. This table comes from immunoSEQ multiplex PCR, and its TCRdb copy is limited to in-frame clones, with some not included. For V, J and clone size, that table is used; D and trimming come from the DNA. The sample shows 150,000 or so clones, 64% of them seen only once. Specimen: PBMCs. The receptor was isolated from a woman aged 30 to 39 in good health and CMV-seropositive.

CDR3 protein: CSVDITGNGNTIYF. Here the CDR3 DNA reads TGCAGCGTTGATATAACGGGGAACGGAAACACCATATATTTT. J is TRBJ1-3 and V is TRBV29-1; unclear D gene. Germline V gene data show CDR1 as SQVTM and CDR2 as ANQGSEA. The V end was cut by 3 bases, the J end by 4 bases, with 13 bases between. This CDR3 contains 14 residues.